The present entry profiles one TCR beta chain with its context. Its target is unknown. Repertoires were generated with immunoSEQ multiplex PCR, while TCRdb's copy carries only in-frame clones and drops some. In the table there are hundreds of thousands of clones, roughly nine tenths of which are singletons. These data belong to a study of Ad26.COV2.S vaccination and SARS-CoV-2 variants. Study observations and caveats: Overall T cell responses may have been underestimated by the analyses of TCR breadth and depth. Individuals receiving vaccine had higher spike-specific TCR breadth than placebo recipients did. Vaccinated and placebo-treated recipients had similar non-spike TCR breadth. A substantial breadth of spike-specific CD8+ and CD4+ T cell responses after vaccination has been reported.

The CDR3 is 16 residues long. Per germline, CDR1 KGHSH and CDR2 LQKENI. V shed 8 bases and J 8 bases; nucleotides not matched to a gene: 18. This receptor was identified in a human donor who had recovered from COVID-19. The sequences come from peripheral blood, collected after recovery from COVID-19. V gene TRBV18 combines with J gene TRBJ1-2, with 9 bases matching TRBD1. The CDR3: CASAEGLDRGISGYTF. In nucleotides, the CDR3 is TGTGCCAGCGCCGAGGGGCTGGACAGGGGTATTAGCGGCTACACCTTC. The variable domain in full, with the rest retrieved from reference TRBV18 and TRBJ1-2, is NAGVMQNPRHLVRRRGQEARLRCSPMKGHSHVYWYRQLPEEGLKFMVYLQKENIIDESGMPKERFSAEFPKEGPSILRIQQVVRGDSAAYFCASAEGLDRGISGYTFGSGTRLTVV.